This T cell receptor beta chain was identified in a study of blood T cell repertoires in COVID-19. Study overall: Nucleic acid was either cDNA or gDNA, and it came from T cells, B-cell-depleted T cells, or PBMCs.

The data were produced by immunoSEQ multiplex PCR, yet TCRdb's version contains in-frame clones alone and is incomplete. Found here are 180,000 or so clones, 65% to 90% of them singletons; the top ten hold around 15%. CDR1 is MGHDK and CDR2 is SYGVNS in the germline V gene. V shed 6 bases and J 5 bases; nucleotides not matched to a gene: 11. The CDR3 has 15 residues. Cohort placement rested on clinical history that participants reported themselves. The sequence was obtained from a man in his forties or fifties who had recovered from COVID-19. Sequencing was done on a sample of PBMCs or T cells enriched from blood (not recorded which). This chain connects TRBV25-1 to TRBJ2-5; the match to TRBD2 covers 8 bases. CDR3 amino acids: CASRGVRGGRETQYF. The CDR3 DNA sequence: TGTGCCAGCAGGGGCGTTCGGGGGGGCCGTGAGACCCAGTACTTC.